The entry that follows covers one T cell receptor (beta chain) sequence. Its matching antigen is unknown. Treatment given: roughly 18 received Ad26.COV2.S at low or high dose, single or two shots; five or six received placebo; per-sample allocation not given. Repertoires come from day 63 after the first vaccine or placebo injection. SARS-CoV-2 spike from the Wuhan strain was encoded by the vaccine, an Ad26 vector. This entry comes from a study of Ad26.COV2.S vaccination and SARS-CoV-2 variants. Study summary: Ad26.COV2.S shots went into the muscle once or twice, 56 days apart. The study's findings and limits: Recipients of either vaccine or placebo displayed similar breadth of non-spike TCRs. Estimates derived from TCR breadth and depth analyses may have underestimated total T cell responses.

CDR3 size: 14 residues. Trimming removed 7 bases from V and 0 bases from J, with 12 bases in between. CDR1 is SGDLS and CDR2 is YYNGEE in the germline V gene. Repertoires were generated with immunoSEQ multiplex PCR, while TCRdb's copy carries only in-frame clones and drops some. The data show 400,000 to 500,000 clones, with about 88% seen just once and about 2.7% held by the top ten. V usage is TRBV9 and J usage is TRBJ2-3, with D tentatively TRBD2 (6 bases). The origin of this receptor is a person between 18 and 59 years old who received the Ad26.COV2.S COVID-19 vaccine or a placebo. The material sequenced was peripheral blood, taken in a trial of Ad26.COV2.S vaccine versus placebo. The CDR3 sequence is CASSLATSTDTQYF. The CDR3, as DNA: TGTGCCAGCTCCCTAGCGACTAGCACAGATACGCAGTATTTT.